This T cell receptor (beta chain) emerged from a study of OX40 agonist ivuxolimab in advanced cancers. Only in-frame clones appear in the TCRdb table, and some are missing; sequencing was by immunoSEQ multiplex PCR. The sample shows 9,500 to 12,000 clones, roughly 84% of them seen only once. Germline values: CDR1 SGHTA, CDR2 FQGNSA. With 1 base removed from V and 4 bases from J, the gap between germline ends came to 11 bases. This CDR3 has 15 residues. In this sample, this clone turned up once. This clonotype was sampled from an adult with an advanced solid tumor such as melanoma, head and neck, liver or kidney cancer. This chain uses TRBV7-2 with TRBJ1-5, with D possibly being TRBD1 (6 bases). The starting material was CD4+ or CD8+ T cells sorted from blood, obtained in a trial of the OX40 agonist ivuxolimab. CDR3 residues: CASSLVQGQNQPQHF. In DNA form, the CDR3 reads TGTGCCAGCAGCTTAGTTCAGGGGCAGAATCAGCCCCAGCATTTT.